This T cell receptor beta chain was documented in a study of T-cell memory formation after mild COVID-19. Looking at the study overall: TCR clusters were mostly confined to one donor each. Study results and caveats: Clones contracting across day 15 to 85 had a balanced CD4/CD8 profile; later expanding clones leaned CD4+. Most CD4+ clones that shrank were in CM and EM, while CD8+ ones turned up in EMRA.

The CDR3 totals 16 residues. Germline CDR1 KGHDR, CDR2 SFDVKD. V shed 0 bases and J 3 bases; nucleotides not matched to a gene: 5. 5'RACE primed at constant segments yielded TCR alpha and TCR beta cDNA libraries bearing sample barcodes and UMIs. TCRdb reanalysed the 5' RACE reads using MiXCR and keeps one entry per CDR3 protein. The sample lists more than 120,000 distinct CDR3 sequences, around 21% occurring once. On this clonotype: The antigen is unknown.

The TCR was taken from an adult woman who had mild COVID-19 (a few samples of this study predate the infection). Cell type and time point are not known. The rearrangement uses TRBV24-1 and TRBJ2-7; 9 nucleotides agree with TRBD1. Sequenced: PBMCs or a T cell subset sorted from them (not recorded which). Written as DNA, the CDR3 is TGTGCCACCAGTGATTTGCAGGGGACAGGGTTCTACGAGCAGTACTTC. It codes for CATSDLQGTGFYEQYF.